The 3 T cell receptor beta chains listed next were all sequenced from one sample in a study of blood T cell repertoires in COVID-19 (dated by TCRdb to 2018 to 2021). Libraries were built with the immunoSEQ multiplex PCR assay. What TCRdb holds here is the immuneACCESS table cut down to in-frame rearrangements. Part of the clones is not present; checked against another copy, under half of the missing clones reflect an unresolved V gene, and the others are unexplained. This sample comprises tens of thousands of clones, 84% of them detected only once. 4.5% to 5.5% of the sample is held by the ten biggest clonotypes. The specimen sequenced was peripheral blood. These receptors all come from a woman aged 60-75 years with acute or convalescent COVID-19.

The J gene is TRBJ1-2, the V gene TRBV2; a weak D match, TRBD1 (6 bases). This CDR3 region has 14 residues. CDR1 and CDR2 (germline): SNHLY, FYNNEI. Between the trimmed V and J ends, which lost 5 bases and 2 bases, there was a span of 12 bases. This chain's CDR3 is CASSLITGNYGYTF. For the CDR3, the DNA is TGTGCCAGCAGTCTAATTACAGGGAACTATGGCTACACCTTC.

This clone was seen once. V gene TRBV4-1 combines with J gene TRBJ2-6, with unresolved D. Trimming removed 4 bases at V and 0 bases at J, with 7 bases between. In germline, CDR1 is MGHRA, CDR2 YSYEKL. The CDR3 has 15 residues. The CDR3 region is CASSLLPSGANVLTF. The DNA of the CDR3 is TGCGCCAGCAGCCTTCTCCCCTCTGGGGCCAACGTCCTGACTTTC.

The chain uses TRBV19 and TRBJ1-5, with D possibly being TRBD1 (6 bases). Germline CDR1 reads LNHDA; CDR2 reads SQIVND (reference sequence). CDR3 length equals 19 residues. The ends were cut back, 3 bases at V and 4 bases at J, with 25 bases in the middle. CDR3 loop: CASSINRGGGVTDNQPQHF. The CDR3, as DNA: TGTGCCAGTAGTATCAATAGGGGAGGGGGGGTGACAGATAATCAGCCCCAGCATTTT.